This T cell receptor beta chain was captured in a study of blood T cell repertoires in COVID-19. The repertoire was sequenced with immunoSEQ multiplex PCR; TCRdb's copy has only in-frame clones and lacks some. Of about 250,000 clones in the sample, about 80% are singletons; the top ten hold over 7.5%. The clonotype comes from an elderly man with acute or convalescent COVID-19. The sequencing sample was made of peripheral blood.

CDR3 coding DNA: TGTGCCAGCAGCGGGGGGCCGAACACCGGGGAGCTGTTTTTT. Protein sequence: CASSGGPNTGELFF. The rearrangement joins TRBV9 to TRBJ2-2; D perhaps matches TRBD1 (6 bases). Trimming took off 3 bases at V and 0 bases at J, with 6 bases between the two ends. This CDR3 contains 14 residues. The germline gives CDR1 SGDLS, CDR2 YYNGEE.